This entry concerns a single TCR beta chain. This specimen comes from a study of blood T cell repertoires in COVID-19. Germline CDR1 SEHNR, CDR2 FQNEAQ (reference sequence). The germline V and J ends were trimmed by 1 base and 6 bases, with 15 bases remaining between them. The CDR3 covers 15 residues. Participants were aged roughly 18 to 90 years, lived in over 20 US areas, and enrolled virtually. In Cohort 3, a recovered donor had either two negative PCRs, clearance, or symptom resolution. In the authors' methods: The assay estimated nucleated cells by amplifying reference gene primers. The method was immunoSEQ multiplex PCR; TCRdb's version includes in-frame clones alone and lacks a portion of them. Clone size and the V and J calls come from that table; the DNA yielded D and trimming. The table shows around 170,000 clones, with 88% occurring only once.

The TCR was taken from a woman younger than 30 who had recovered from COVID-19. The gene calls are TRBV7-9 and TRBJ1-2, with a possible D match to TRBD1 (6 bases). The sample consisted of PBMCs or T cells enriched from blood (not recorded which). The CDR3 spells CASSLDRGAQDGYTF. The CDR3 DNA reads TGTGCCAGCAGCTTAGATCGGGGGGCGCAGGATGGCTACACCTTC.